This passage covers 19 T cell receptor beta chains from one sample sequenced in a study of tumor and adjacent non-tumor tissue in lung cancer. No cell sorting was done before RNA was extracted from the tissue. The library came from three nested PCR rounds adapted from ARM-PCR protocols. One entry per CDR3 protein, called by TCRdb with MiXCR from the multiplex PCR reads. The sample gives 65,000 to 80,000 distinct CDR3 sequences, around three quarters of which show up once; 28% is in the top ten. Material: lung tumor tissue. Receptor source: a man in his 60s with non-small cell lung cancer.

On this clonotype: This likely comes from a read error, as the CDR3 has no conserved phenylalanine or tryptophan at its end. This chain links TRBV29-1 with TRBJ2-7, with 7 bases matching TRBD1. The germline gives CDR1 SQVTM, CDR2 ANQGSEA. The CDR3 has 15 amino acids. V trimming: 2 bases; J trimming: 5 bases; junction bases outside the gene matches: 12. The DNA for the CDR3 is TGCAGCGTTGAAAACCCCGGAAGGGGGCTCGACGAGCAGTACATC. It yields the protein CSVENPGRGLDEQYI.

In the case of this clonotype: No conserved phenylalanine or tryptophan is present at the end of the CDR3, so a read error is the likely explanation. The chain couples TRBV20-1 to TRBJ2-1; a weak D match, TRBD2 (6 bases). The V gene's germline CDR1 is DFQATT and CDR2 SNEGSKA (reference sequence). V lost 3 bases, J lost 6 bases, and 18 bases lay in between. The CDR3 extends over 15 amino acids. The CDR3 here is CSASLANGGVNEQFC. DNA of the CDR3: TGCAGTGCTAGTCTGGCTAATGGAGGGGTCAATGAGCAGTTCTGC.

The CDR3 here is CASSLTSLHEQFF. Written as DNA, the CDR3 is TGTGCCAGCAGCTTAACTTCCCTTCATGAGCAGTTCTTC. The chain combines TRBV11-1 with TRBJ2-1; D gene uncertain. Deletions cut 2 bases from V and 8 bases from J, with 10 bases between. The CDR3 length is 13 residues. Germline assignment: CDR1 SGHAT and CDR2 FQDESV (reference sequence).

This clonotype was counted ten times or more. The V call is TRBV20-1, the J call TRBJ1-6; the D is unclear. V lost 1 base, J lost 10 bases, and 17 bases lay in between. This CDR3 has 15 residues. CDR1 and CDR2 (germline): DFQATT, SNEGSKA (reference sequence). In DNA, the CDR3 is TGCAGTGCTAGAGTAGGAGGGCAGAAGGGATCACCCCTCCACTTT. As protein: CSARVGGQKGSPLHF.

This clonotype has just a few counts. Just one base apart from a much larger clone, this may be a read error. The rearrangement joins TRBV6-1 to TRBJ1-1, with D perhaps TRBD1 (5 bases). The CDR3 is 13 amino acids. The V gene's germline CDR1 is MNHNS and CDR2 SASEGT. The ends were cut back, 6 bases at V and 0 bases at J, with 8 bases in the middle. Here the CDR3 reads CASRRQLNTEAFF. CDR3 sequence (DNA): TGTGCCAGCAGGAGACAGTTGAACACTGAAGCTTTCTTT.

The gene calls are TRBV20-1 and TRBJ2-1, with 13 bases fitting TRBD2. This CDR3 has 15 amino acids. Looked up from germline, CDR1 is DFQATT and CDR2 is SNEGSKA (reference sequence). Here the CDR3 reads CNTRGFGLAGAEQFF. The DNA for the CDR3 is TGCAATACTAGAGGTTTCGGACTAGCGGGAGCTGAGCAGTTCTTC.

As to this clonotype: A read error may be the cause here, since a much bigger clone is one base away. The chain uses TRBV11-3 and TRBJ2-5; 7 bases line up with TRBD1. The CDR3 is made up of 14 amino acids. CDR1 and CDR2 from the germline V gene are SGHNT and YENEEA. V lost 9 bases and J lost 13; bases outside the gene matches: 20. The CDR3 region is CARSPRQGQEKRYF. The CDR3, as DNA: TGTGCCAGAAGCCCTAGACAGGGCCAAGAGAAACGGTACTTC. Full variable domain (missing parts from reference TRBV11-3 and TRBJ2-5): EAGVVQSPRYKIIEKKQPVAFWCNPISGHNTLYWYLQNLGQGPELLIRYENEEAVDDSQLPKDRFSAERLKGVDSTLKIQPAELGDSAVYLCARSPRQGQEKRYFGPGTRLLVL.

The chain carries TRBV19 and TRBJ1-3; no definite D call. CDR1 and CDR2 (germline): LNHDA, SQIVND (reference sequence). CDR3 length equals 13 residues. Trimming left V 5 bases short and J 0 bases short, with 5 bases between. This CDR3 reads CASSVTSGNTIYF. CDR3 in DNA: TGTGCCAGTAGTGTCACCTCTGGAAACACCATATATTTT.

The sample holds a few counts of this clonotype. A much larger clonotype is one base distant, so this may be a read error. The chain employs TRBV10-3 and TRBJ2-3, with D tentatively TRBD1 (6 bases). The CDR3 covers 16 residues. Deletions cut 6 bases from V and 3 bases from J, with 19 bases between. Germline V gene sequence: CDR1 ENHRY, CDR2 SYGVKD. CDR3 protein: CAIRGARDRFTDTQYF. The CDR3 DNA sequence: TGTGCCATCAGGGGGGCTCGGGACCGCTTTACAGATACGCAGTATTTT.

The table lists this clonotype with a few counts. This may stem from a read error, because a much larger clone lies one nucleotide away. The chain uses TRBV20-1 and TRBJ2-7, with a possible D match to TRBD1 (6 bases). The CDR3 runs to 16 residues. Germline values: CDR1 DFQATT, CDR2 SNEGSKA (reference sequence). Trimming took off 7 bases at V and 1 base at J, with 23 bases between the two ends. The CDR3 sequence is CSVHFPLQGSSYEQYF. In nucleotides, the CDR3 is TGCAGTGTTCATTTCCCTCTTCAGGGGAGTTCCTACGAGCAGTACTTC.

Comments on this clonotype: Lacking the conserved final phenylalanine or tryptophan, this CDR3 likely reflects a read error. The gene calls are TRBV18 and TRBJ2-7, with 8 bases identical to TRBD1. The CDR3 totals 14 residues. Trimming cost V 8 bases and J 3 bases; bases outside gene matches: 9. Per the germline V gene, CDR1 is KGHSH and CDR2 is LQKENI. CDR3 nucleotide sequence: TGTGCCAGCAACAGGGGGGCCCCCCACTACGAGCAGTACTTA. Protein sequence: CASNRGAPHYEQYL.

There are many counts of this clonotype. V gene TRBV20-1 combines with J gene TRBJ2-7, with TRBD2 matching over 13 bases. J gave up 3 bases and V 3 bases, and 5 bases lay outside the gene matches. The CDR3 spans 15 residues. Per the germline V gene, CDR1 is DFQATT and CDR2 is SNEGSKA (reference sequence). The CDR3 region is CSARGGTSGNYEQYF. The CDR3 bases are TGCAGTGCTAGGGGGGGGACTAGCGGGAACTACGAGCAGTACTTC.

With respect to this clonotype: Compared with germline, one end of the junction differs, possibly owing to a read error. The chain has TRBV20-1 and TRBJ2-3; D is possibly TRBD2 (7 bases). Germline assignment: CDR1 DFQATT and CDR2 SNEGSKA (reference sequence). The CDR3 is made up of 16 amino acids. The CDR3 sequence: CSATPPPGGGTDTQCF. The CDR3 nucleotides read TGCAGTGCTACACCCCCGCCCGGCGGGGGCACAGATACGCAGTGTTTT.

Of note for this clonotype: The germline gene is not matched at one end of the junction; a read error may be the cause. The chain recombines TRBV20-1 with TRBJ2-1, with 8 bases matching TRBD2. Germline-derived CDR1 and CDR2 are DFQATT and SNEGSKA (reference sequence). The CDR3 runs to 14 residues. The CDR3 nucleotides read TGCAGTGCTAGAGATCAACGGACTAGCTATAAGCAATCCTTC. Translated, it gives CSARDQRTSYKQSF.

To note about this clonotype: Germline and junction disagree at one end, which may indicate a read error. The V gene is TRBV5-5, the J gene TRBJ2-1; D remains ambiguous. The CDR3 runs 13 residues. Germline V gene lookup returns CDR1 SGHKS and CDR2 YYEKEE (reference sequence). The CDR3 DNA reads TGTGCGAGCAGCCCCATCAAGGTCAATGAGCAGTTCTTC. This gives the protein CASSPIKVNEQFF.

Worth noting for this clonotype: Relative to the germline gene, one junction end is altered; a read error may explain this. The rearrangement joins TRBV6-5 to TRBJ2-7; the D gene is possibly TRBD1 (6 bases). This CDR3 spans 13 amino acids. Germline CDR1 reads MNHEY; CDR2 reads SVGAGI. Here the CDR3 reads CDSSYSLDSGQYF. The CDR3 DNA sequence: TGTGACAGCAGTTACAGCCTGGACAGTGGGCAGTACTTC.

The rearrangement links TRBV5-1 to TRBJ1-2, with D hard to call. Germline loops: CDR1 SGHRS, CDR2 YFSETQ. The CDR3 has 15 residues. Trimming removed 4 bases from V and 7 bases from J, with 20 bases in between. The CDR3 spells CASSPGYAGLGGYTF. DNA of the CDR3: TGCGCCAGCAGCCCGGGATACGCTGGACTTGGTGGCTACACCTTC.

A word on this clonotype: One end of the junction is discordant with germline, which a read error may explain. V is TRBV5-1 and J is TRBJ2-7, with D perhaps matching TRBD2 (6 bases). CDR1 is SGHRS and CDR2 is YFSETQ in the germline V gene. The CDR3 is made up of 13 amino acids. CDR3 loop: CANSLLAGYELYF. The CDR3 nucleotides read TGCGCCAACAGCTTACTAGCAGGTTACGAGCTGTACTTC. The whole variable domain, filled in from reference TRBV5-1 and TRBJ2-7, reads KAGVTQTPRYLIKTRGQQVTLSCSPISGHRSVSWYQQTPGQGLQFLFEYFSETQRNKGNFPGRFSGRQFSNSRSEMNVSTLELGDSALYLCANSLLAGYELYFGPGTRLTVT.

The V and J genes are TRBV28 and TRBJ1-5; 8 bases are a match to TRBD1. The germline V gene has CDR1 MDHEN and CDR2 SYDVKM. This CDR3 spans 14 amino acids. V gave up 6 bases and J gave up 7 bases; unmatched junction bases: 8. CDR3: CASSWTGLVQPQHF. In DNA, the CDR3 is TGTGCCAGCAGCTGGACAGGGTTGGTGCAGCCCCAGCATTTT. Full variable domain (remainder filled in from reference TRBV28 and TRBJ1-5): DVKVTQSSRYLVKRTGEKVFLECVQDMDHENMFWYRQDPGLGLRLIYFSYDVKMKEKGDIPEGYSVSREKKERFSLILESASTNQTSMYLCASSWTGLVQPQHFGDGTRLSIL.